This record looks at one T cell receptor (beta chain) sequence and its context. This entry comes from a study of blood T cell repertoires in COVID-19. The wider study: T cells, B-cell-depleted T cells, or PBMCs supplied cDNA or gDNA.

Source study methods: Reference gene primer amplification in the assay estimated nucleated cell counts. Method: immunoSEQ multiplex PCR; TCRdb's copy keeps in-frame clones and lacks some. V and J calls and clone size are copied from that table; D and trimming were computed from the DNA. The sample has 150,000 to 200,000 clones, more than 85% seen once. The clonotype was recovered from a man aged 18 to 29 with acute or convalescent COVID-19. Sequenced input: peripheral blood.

DNA for the CDR3: TGTGCCAGCAGCCCGATGGGACAGACTGCATACAATGAGCAGTTCTTC. Translation gives CASSPMGQTAYNEQFF. The chain uses TRBV7-2 and TRBJ2-1, with TRBD1 identical over 7 bases. Germline CDR1 SGHTA, CDR2 FQGNSA. The CDR3 is made up of 16 amino acids. V shed 5 bases and J 4 bases; nucleotides not matched to a gene: 11.